This TCR beta chain came from a study of T cells after yellow fever vaccination. This clonotype was seen many times. The antigen is unknown. Germline-derived CDR1 and CDR2 are SGHTA and FQGNSA. V was pared by 5 bases and J by 5 bases, with 11 bases of the junction left unmatched. This CDR3 is built from 15 residues. Universal primer sites and UMIs were introduced during 5'RACE template-switching synthesis of TCR cDNA. TCRdb redid the calling of the 5' RACE reads with MiXCR, one entry per CDR3 protein. The sample shows over 120,000 distinct CDR3 sequences, under 8% of them seen only once. Findings and limits, study-wide: After the booster, approximately 95% of CD4 and about 90% of CD8 primary-response clones were re-detected.

This sequence was found in a man aged 30-40 years who received the YFV17D yellow fever vaccine. The V gene is TRBV7-2, the J gene TRBJ2-5, with 7 bases identical to TRBD1. This specimen consisted of CD4+ T cells sorted from PBMCs, obtained 10 days after the yellow fever booster vaccination. The CDR3 spells CASSLDRPGRETQYF. In nucleotides, the CDR3 is TGTGCCAGCAGCCTGGACAGGCCCGGTCGGGAGACCCAGTACTTC.